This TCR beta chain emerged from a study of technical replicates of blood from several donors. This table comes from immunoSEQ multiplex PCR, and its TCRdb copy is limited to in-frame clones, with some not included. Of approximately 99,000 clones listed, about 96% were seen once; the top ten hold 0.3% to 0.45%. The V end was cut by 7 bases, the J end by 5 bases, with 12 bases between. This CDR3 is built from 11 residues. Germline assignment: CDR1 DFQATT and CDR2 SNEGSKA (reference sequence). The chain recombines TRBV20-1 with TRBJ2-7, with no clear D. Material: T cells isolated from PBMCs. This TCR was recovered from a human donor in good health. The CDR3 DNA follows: TGCAGTGTGACAAGTAAGGACGAGCAGTACTTC. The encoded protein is CSVTSKDEQYF.